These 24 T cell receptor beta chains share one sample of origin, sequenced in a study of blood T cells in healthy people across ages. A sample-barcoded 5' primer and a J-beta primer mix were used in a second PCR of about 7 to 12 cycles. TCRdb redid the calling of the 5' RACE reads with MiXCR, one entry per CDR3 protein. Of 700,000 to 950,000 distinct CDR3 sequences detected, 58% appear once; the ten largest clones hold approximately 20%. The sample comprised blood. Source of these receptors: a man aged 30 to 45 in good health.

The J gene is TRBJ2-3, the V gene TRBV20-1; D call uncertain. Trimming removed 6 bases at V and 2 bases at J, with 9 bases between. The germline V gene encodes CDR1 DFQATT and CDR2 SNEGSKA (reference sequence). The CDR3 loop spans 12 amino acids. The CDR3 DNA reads TGCAGTGCCCGACCTCCCACAGATACGCAGTATTTT. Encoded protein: CSARPPTDTQYF.

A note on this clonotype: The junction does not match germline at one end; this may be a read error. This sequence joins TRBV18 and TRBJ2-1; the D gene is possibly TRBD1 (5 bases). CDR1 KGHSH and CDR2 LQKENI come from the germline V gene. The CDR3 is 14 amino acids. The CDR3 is CASSRGDSHNEQFF. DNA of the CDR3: TGTGCCAGCTCACGGGGCGACTCCCACAATGAGCAGTTCTTC.

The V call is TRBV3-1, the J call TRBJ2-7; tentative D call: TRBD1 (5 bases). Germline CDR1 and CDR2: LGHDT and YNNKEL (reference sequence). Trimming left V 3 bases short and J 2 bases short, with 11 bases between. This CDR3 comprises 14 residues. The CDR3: CASSQDTVTYEQYF. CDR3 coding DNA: TGTGCCAGCAGCCAGGACACCGTAACCTACGAGCAGTACTTC.

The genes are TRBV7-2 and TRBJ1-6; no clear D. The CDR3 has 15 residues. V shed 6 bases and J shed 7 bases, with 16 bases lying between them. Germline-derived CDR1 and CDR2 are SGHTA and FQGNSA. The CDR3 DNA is TGTGCCAGCAGGCCTAACGCGGTACTCAATTCACCCCTCCACTTT. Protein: CASRPNAVLNSPLHF.

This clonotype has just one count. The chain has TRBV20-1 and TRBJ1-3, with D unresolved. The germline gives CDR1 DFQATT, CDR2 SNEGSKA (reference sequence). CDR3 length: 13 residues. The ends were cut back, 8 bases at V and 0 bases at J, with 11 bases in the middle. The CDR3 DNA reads TGCAGTTTCGCCGTCGACTCTGGAAACACCATATATTTT. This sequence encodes CSFAVDSGNTIYF.

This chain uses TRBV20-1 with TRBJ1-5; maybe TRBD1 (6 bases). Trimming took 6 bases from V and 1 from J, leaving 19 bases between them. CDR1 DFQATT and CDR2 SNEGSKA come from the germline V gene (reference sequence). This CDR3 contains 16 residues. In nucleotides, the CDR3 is TGCAGTGCCGCAGGCAGGGGAACCGTGAGCAATCAGCCCCAGCATTTT. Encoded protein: CSAAGRGTVSNQPQHF.

The CDR3 here is CASSELASGGRSEQFF. As DNA, the CDR3 is TGTGCCAGCAGTGAACTGGCTAGCGGGGGGAGGAGTGAGCAGTTCTTC. This chain connects TRBV2 to TRBJ2-1; TRBD2 matches at 11 bases. CDR1 and CDR2 from the germline V gene are SNHLY and FYNNEI. The CDR3 is made up of 16 amino acids. V lost 2 bases and J lost 9; bases outside the gene matches: 9. Together with reference TRBV2 and TRBJ2-1, the CDR3 gives the full variable domain: EPEVTQTPSHQVTQMGQEVILRCVPISNHLYFYWYRQILGQKVEFLVSFYNNEISEKSEIFDDQFSVERPDGSNFTLKIRSTKLEDSAMYFCASSELASGGRSEQFFGPGTRLTVL.

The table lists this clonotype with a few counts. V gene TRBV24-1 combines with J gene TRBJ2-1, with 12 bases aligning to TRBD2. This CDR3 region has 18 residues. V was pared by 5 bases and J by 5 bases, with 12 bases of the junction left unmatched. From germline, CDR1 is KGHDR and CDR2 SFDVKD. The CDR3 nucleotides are TGTGCCACCAGTGCCTACCCGACTAGCGGGAGAAGCAACAATGAGCAGTTCTTC. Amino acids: CATSAYPTSGRSNNEQFF.

For the CDR3, the DNA is TGTGCCAGCAGTCCACAGGGACTAGCGGGCGAGCAGTACTTC. Translating gives CASSPQGLAGEQYF. The gene calls are TRBV2 and TRBJ2-7; 12 bases align to TRBD2. Germline V gene lookup returns CDR1 SNHLY and CDR2 FYNNEI. V trimming: 5 bases; J trimming: 6 bases; junction bases outside the gene matches: 5. The CDR3 is 14 residues long.

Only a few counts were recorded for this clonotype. CDR3 region: CAAGTSRDNEQFF. The CDR3 bases are TGTGCAGCCGGGACTAGCAGGGACAATGAGCAGTTCTTC. The chain recombines TRBV7-2 with TRBJ2-1, with TRBD2 matching 9 bases. This CDR3 has 13 amino acids. Germline V CDR1 and CDR2: SGHTA, FQGNSA.

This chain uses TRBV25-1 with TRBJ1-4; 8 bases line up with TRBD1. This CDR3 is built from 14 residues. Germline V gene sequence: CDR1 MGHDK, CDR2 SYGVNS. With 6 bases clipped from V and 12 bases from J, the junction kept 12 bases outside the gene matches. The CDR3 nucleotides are TGTGCCAGCAGGGATTCAGGGGGCAGGAGAGAACTGTTTTTT. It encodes CASRDSGGRRELFF.

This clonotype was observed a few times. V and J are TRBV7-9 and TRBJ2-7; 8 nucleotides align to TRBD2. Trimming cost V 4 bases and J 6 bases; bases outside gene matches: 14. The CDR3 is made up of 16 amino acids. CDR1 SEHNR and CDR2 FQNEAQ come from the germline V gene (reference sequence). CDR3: CASSSQRGPSRGEQYF. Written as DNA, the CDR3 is TGTGCCAGCAGCTCACAGCGGGGGCCCTCTCGGGGCGAGCAGTACTTC.

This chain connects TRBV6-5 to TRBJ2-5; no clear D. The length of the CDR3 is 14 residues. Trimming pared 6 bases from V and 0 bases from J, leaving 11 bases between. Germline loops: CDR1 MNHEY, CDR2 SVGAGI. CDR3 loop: CASRHTAYQETQYF. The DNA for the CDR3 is TGTGCCAGCAGACATACAGCGTACCAAGAGACCCAGTACTTC.

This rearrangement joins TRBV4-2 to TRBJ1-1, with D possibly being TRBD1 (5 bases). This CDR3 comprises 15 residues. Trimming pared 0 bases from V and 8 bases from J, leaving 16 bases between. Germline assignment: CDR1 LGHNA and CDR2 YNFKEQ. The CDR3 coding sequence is TGTGCCAGCAGCCAAGAATCGGGACGTCGAGACGAAGCTTTCTTT. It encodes CASSQESGRRDEAFF.

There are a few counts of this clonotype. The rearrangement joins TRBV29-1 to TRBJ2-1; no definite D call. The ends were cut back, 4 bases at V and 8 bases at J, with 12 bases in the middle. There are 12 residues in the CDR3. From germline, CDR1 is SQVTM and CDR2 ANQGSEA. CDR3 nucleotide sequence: TGCAGCGTTGGACATTTTAAGGATGAGCAGTTCTTC. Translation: CSVGHFKDEQFF.

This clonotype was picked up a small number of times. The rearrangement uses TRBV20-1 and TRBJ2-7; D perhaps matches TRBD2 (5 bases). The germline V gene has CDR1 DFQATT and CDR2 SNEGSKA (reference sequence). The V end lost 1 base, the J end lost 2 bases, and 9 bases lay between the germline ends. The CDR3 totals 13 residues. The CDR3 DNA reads TGCAGTGCTAGAGGGGATAGCGCCTACGAGCAGTACTTC. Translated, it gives CSARGDSAYEQYF.

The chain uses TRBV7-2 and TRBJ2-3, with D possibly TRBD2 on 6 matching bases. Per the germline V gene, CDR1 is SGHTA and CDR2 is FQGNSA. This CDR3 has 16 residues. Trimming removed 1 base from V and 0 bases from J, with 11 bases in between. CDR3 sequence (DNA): TGTGCCAGCAGCTTAGATGGGGCGGGGAGCACAGATACGCAGTATTTT. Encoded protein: CASSLDGAGSTDTQYF.

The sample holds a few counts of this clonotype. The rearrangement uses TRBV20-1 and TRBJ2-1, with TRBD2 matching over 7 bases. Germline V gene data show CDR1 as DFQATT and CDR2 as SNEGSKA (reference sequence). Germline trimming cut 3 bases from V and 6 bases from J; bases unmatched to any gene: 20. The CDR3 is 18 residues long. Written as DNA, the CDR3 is TGCAGTGCTAGTAGGCGGGGGTTTAGGGTTTACATTGGCAATGAGCAGTTCTTC. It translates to CSASRRGFRVYIGNEQFF.

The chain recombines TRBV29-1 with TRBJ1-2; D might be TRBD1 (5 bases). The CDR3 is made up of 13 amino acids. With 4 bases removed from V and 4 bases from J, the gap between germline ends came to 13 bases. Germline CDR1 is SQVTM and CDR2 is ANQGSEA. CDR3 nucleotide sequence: TGCAGCGTTGGAGAACAGGCCCTCTATGGCTACACCTTC. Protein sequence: CSVGEQALYGYTF.

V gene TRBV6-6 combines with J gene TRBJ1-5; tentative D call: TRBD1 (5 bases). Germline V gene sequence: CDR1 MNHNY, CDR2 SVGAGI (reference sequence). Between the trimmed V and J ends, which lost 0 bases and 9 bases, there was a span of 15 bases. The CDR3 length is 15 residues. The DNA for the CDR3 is TGTGCCAGCAGTTACTCCCCGGGGGACTCGGGGCCCCAGCATTTT. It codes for CASSYSPGDSGPQHF.

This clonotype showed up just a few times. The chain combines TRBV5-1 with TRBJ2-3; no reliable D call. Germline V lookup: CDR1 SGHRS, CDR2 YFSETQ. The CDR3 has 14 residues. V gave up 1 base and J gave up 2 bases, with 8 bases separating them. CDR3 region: CASSLMPNTDTQYF. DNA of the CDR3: TGCGCCAGCAGCTTGATGCCTAACACAGATACGCAGTATTTT.

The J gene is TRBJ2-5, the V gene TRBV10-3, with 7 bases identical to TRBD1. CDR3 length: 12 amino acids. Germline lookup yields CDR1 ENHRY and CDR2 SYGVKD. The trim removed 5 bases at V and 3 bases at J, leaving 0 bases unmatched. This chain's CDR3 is CAISTGEETQYF. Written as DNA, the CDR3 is TGTGCCATCAGTACAGGGGAAGAGACCCAGTACTTC.

CDR3 protein: CSVEGWGRGYNEQFF. CDR3 coding DNA: TGCAGCGTCGAGGGGTGGGGACGAGGGTACAATGAGCAGTTCTTC. The gene calls are TRBV29-1 and TRBJ2-1; tentatively, D is TRBD1 or TRBD2 (5 bases each). Trimming removed 6 bases from V and 4 bases from J, with 19 bases in between. Germline CDR1 and CDR2: SQVTM and ANQGSEA. The CDR3 covers 15 residues.

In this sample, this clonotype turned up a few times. CDR3 in DNA: TGTGCCAGCAGCTTGGGCAGCAGCAATCAGCCCCAGCATTTT. It encodes CASSLGSSNQPQHF. The chain employs TRBV5-5 and TRBJ1-5; D is uncertain. CDR3 length equals 14 residues. Germline CDR1 reads SGHKS; CDR2 reads YYEKEE (reference sequence). The germline V and J ends were trimmed by 0 bases and 1 base, with 5 bases remaining between them.